These 19 T cell receptor beta chains originate from one sample sequenced in a study of cytomegalovirus exposure and HLA in healthy donors. Both 60 Vbeta primers and 13 Jbeta primers went into the PCR. Sequencing used immunoSEQ multiplex PCR; TCRdb keeps in-frame clones, though not all of them. This sample has approximately 93,000 clones; 78% occur once, and the top ten carry about 3%. The sequenced material came from PBMCs. The receptor set was obtained from a woman aged 40 to 50 in good health and CMV-seronegative.

This sequence joins TRBV9 and TRBJ2-3, with 13 bases that match TRBD2. Germline loops: CDR1 SGDLS, CDR2 YYNGEE. The J segment lost 8 bases and the V segment lost 6 bases, leaving 15 bases of the junction unmatched. The CDR3 length is 17 residues. For the CDR3, the DNA is TGTGCCAGCAACCGAGGGACTAGCGGGATAACTGTAGCTACGCAGTATTTT. It yields the protein CASNRGTSGITVATQYF.

The gene calls are TRBV28 and TRBJ2-1; TRBD2 agrees at 10 bases. Losses at the gene ends were 7 bases for V and 6 bases for J; bases not matched to a gene: 0. The CDR3 has 12 amino acids. The germline V gene has CDR1 MDHEN and CDR2 SYDVKM. The CDR3 loop reads CASTSGGNEQFF. The DNA for the CDR3 is TGTGCCAGCACTAGCGGGGGCAATGAGCAGTTCTTC. Full variable domain (outside the CDR3, taken from reference TRBV28 and TRBJ2-1): DVKVTQSSRYLVKRTGEKVFLECVQDMDHENMFWYRQDPGLGLRLIYFSYDVKMKEKGDIPEGYSVSREKKERFSLILESASTNQTSMYLCASTSGGNEQFFGPGTRLTVL.

V usage is TRBV19 and J usage is TRBJ2-3; D remains ambiguous. Trimming removed 3 bases at V and 4 bases at J, with 8 bases between. CDR3 size: 13 residues. Germline CDR1 is LNHDA and CDR2 is SQIVND (reference sequence). CDR3: CASSINEPDTQYF. The CDR3 DNA follows: TGTGCCAGTAGTATTAATGAGCCAGATACGCAGTATTTT.

The chain carries TRBV5-4 and TRBJ2-1; a possible D gene is TRBD2 (6 bases). The CDR3 contains 13 residues. Trimming pared 2 bases from V and 7 bases from J, leaving 10 bases between. In germline, CDR1 is SGHNT, CDR2 YYREEE (reference sequence). DNA for the CDR3: TGTGCCAGCAGCTTACCCAGCGGGAATGAGCAGTTCTTC. Translated, it gives CASSLPSGNEQFF.

This clone was recorded a few times. The CDR3 reads CASSEISGSLETQYF. The CDR3 DNA follows: TGTGCCAGCAGTGAAATAAGCGGGAGTTTAGAGACCCAGTACTTC. The rearrangement joins TRBV6-1 to TRBJ2-5; TRBD2 agrees at 8 bases. The junction had 6 bases not matched to a gene; V was cut back by 2 bases and J by 4 bases. This CDR3 comprises 15 residues. The V gene's germline CDR1 is MNHNS and CDR2 SASEGT.

This chain connects TRBV11-2 to TRBJ1-1; D remains ambiguous. CDR1 and CDR2 (germline): SGHAT, FQNNGV. Between the trimmed V and J ends, which lost 2 bases and 5 bases, there was a span of 12 bases. The CDR3 is made up of 14 amino acids. The CDR3 sequence: CASSLSKSRTEAFF. The DNA of the CDR3 is TGTGCCAGCAGCTTATCGAAGAGTAGAACTGAAGCTTTCTTT.

This chain links TRBV19 with TRBJ2-3; tentatively, D is TRBD1 (7 bases). The CDR3 contains 15 residues. V shed 9 bases and J shed 0 bases, with 16 bases lying between them. Germline-derived CDR1 and CDR2 are LNHDA and SQIVND (reference sequence). DNA for the CDR3: TGTGCCAGCAGGGGGTGGCGGGACAGCACAGATACGCAGTATTTT. This translates into CASRGWRDSTDTQYF.

This clone was seen a handful of times. The chain employs TRBV18 and TRBJ1-5; 8 bases align to TRBD1. Germline-derived CDR1 and CDR2 are KGHSH and LQKENI. The V segment lost 3 bases and the J segment 5 bases; nucleotides outside the gene matches: 3. CDR3 length: 14 residues. CDR3: CASSPTGGHQPQHF. CDR3 in DNA: TGTGCCAGCTCACCTACAGGGGGACATCAGCCCCAGCATTTT.

This clone was detected only once. The V call is TRBV5-1, the J call TRBJ2-1, with TRBD1 identical over 8 bases. V shed 2 bases and J 5 bases; nucleotides not matched to a gene: 21. Germline V gives CDR1 SGHRS, CDR2 YFSETQ. The CDR3 has 20 amino acids. The CDR3 here is CASSFSPFRDRRPTHNEQFF. DNA of the CDR3: TGCGCCAGCAGCTTTTCGCCTTTCCGGGACAGGAGACCCACCCACAATGAGCAGTTCTTC.

The genes are TRBV2 and TRBJ2-2, with 9 positions matching TRBD1. CDR1 is SNHLY, CDR2 FYNNEI, per germline. The CDR3 loop spans 16 amino acids. V trimming: 6 bases; J trimming: 2 bases; junction bases outside the gene matches: 7. Here the CDR3 reads CASRGDRGFNTGELFF. The CDR3, as DNA: TGTGCCAGCAGGGGAGACAGGGGGTTTAACACCGGGGAGCTGTTTTTT.

The genes are TRBV5-4 and TRBJ2-5, with D possibly being TRBD1 (7 bases). The CDR3 sequence is 15 residues long. V was cut by 4 bases and J by 4 bases, with 17 bases left in between. CDR1 and CDR2 (germline): SGHNT, YYREEE (reference sequence). CDR3 coding DNA: TGTGCCAGCAGCCCGCAGGGGGGCCTAAGAGAGACCCAGTACTTC. This encodes CASSPQGGLRETQYF. Full variable domain (rest looked up from reference TRBV5-4 and TRBJ2-5): ETGVTQSPTHLIKTRGQQVTLRCSSQSGHNTVSWYQQALGQGPQFIFQYYREEENGRGNFPPRFSGLQFPNYSSELNVNALELDDSALYLCASSPQGGLRETQYFGPGTRLLVL.

The rearrangement joins TRBV10-3 to TRBJ1-1; TRBD1 agrees at 9 bases. The CDR3 covers 16 residues. The junction had 9 bases not matched to a gene; V was cut back by 1 base and J by 6 bases. The germline V gene has CDR1 ENHRY and CDR2 SYGVKD. The CDR3 nucleotides read TGTGCCATCAGTGAGTTTCATGGACAGGGGAGCCCTGAAGCTTTCTTT. Its translation: CAISEFHGQGSPEAFF.

The chain couples TRBV4-3 to TRBJ2-5; TRBD2 agrees at 9 bases. Germline lookup yields CDR1 LGHNA and CDR2 YSLEER. Trimming removed 0 bases from V and 3 bases from J; junction bases left unmatched: 8. The CDR3 contains 17 residues. The chain's CDR3 is CASSQDRGRATKETQYF. CDR3 coding DNA: TGCGCCAGCAGCCAAGACCGCGGGAGGGCCACTAAAGAGACCCAGTACTTC.

V and J are TRBV5-6 and TRBJ2-5; TRBD1 matches at 7 bases. V dropped 5 bases and J dropped 3; count of bases not matched to a gene: 10. The V gene's germline CDR1 is SGHDT and CDR2 YYEEEE. The CDR3 is 15 residues long. The CDR3 is CASSIDSGQKETQYF. The CDR3 DNA follows: TGTGCCAGCAGTATTGATTCGGGACAGAAAGAGACCCAGTACTTC.

Details on this clone: It is unclear where the CDR3 begins or ends on the DNA, so no DNA is shown, and the CDR3 is as TCRdb lists it. J is TRBJ2-3 and V is TRBV12-2; TRBD1, the D gene given by the table, was not confirmed from the DNA. TRBV12-2 is described as a pseudogene. The CDR3 is 21 amino acids long, termini counted. Here the CDR3 reads CASRFKVGYGIPGRGTDTQYF.

This clone has only a few counts. The chain has TRBV27 and TRBJ2-7; D call uncertain. This CDR3 region has 11 residues. The V end was cut by 5 bases, the J end by 0 bases, with 2 bases between. CDR1 is MNHEY, CDR2 SMNVEV, per germline (reference sequence). Here the CDR3 reads CASSLSYEQYF. The CDR3 region has the DNA TGTGCCAGCAGTCTCTCCTACGAGCAGTACTTC.

V usage is TRBV4-2 and J usage is TRBJ2-2; D is perhaps TRBD2 (6 bases). Trimming removed 3 bases from V and 2 bases from J, with 10 bases in between. There are 15 residues in the CDR3. The germline V gene has CDR1 LGHNA and CDR2 YNFKEQ. DNA for the CDR3: TGTGCCAGCAGCCATGCGGGGCAAAACACCGGGGAGCTGTTTTTT. Translated, it gives CASSHAGQNTGELFF.

The V gene is TRBV28, the J gene TRBJ2-5; TRBD2 might be the D (7 bases). Matching the DNA end better, TRBJ2-7 makes the J call doubtful. Germline CDR1 MDHEN, CDR2 SYDVKM. This CDR3 spans 16 amino acids. Written as DNA, the CDR3 is TGTGCCAGCAGTCCCACGGGGAGGGGGAGCTCCTACGAGCAGTACTTC. Translated: CASSPTGRGSSYEQYF.

The CDR3 DNA reads as TGTGCCAGCAGTGTGCAGGGTCGGGTCTCTCGATCCTACGAGCAGTACTTC. Its protein is CASSVQGRVSRSYEQYF. The rearrangement joins TRBV6-1 to TRBJ2-7; possible D gene TRBD1, 5 bases. V lost 4 bases, J lost 1 base, and 20 bases lay in between. CDR3 length equals 17 residues. Germline assignment: CDR1 MNHNS and CDR2 SASEGT.